The sequence of this TCR beta chain was determined in a study of blood T cells in healthy people across ages. Study-level findings and limits: Measured against age, TCR beta diversity per million T cells decreased in a roughly linear manner.

For the second PCR, which ran for roughly 6 to 11 cycles, a sample-barcoded 5' primer and a J-beta primer mix were used. Each of the cDNA molecules was tagged by a template-switch adaptor with 12 random nucleotides. TCRdb re-analysed the 5' RACE reads in MiXCR, keeping a single row per CDR3 protein. The repertoire holds 1.5 million to 2 million distinct CDR3 sequences, about 30% seen once, with about 8% in the top ten. Trimming removed 0 bases at V and 8 bases at J, with 10 bases between. CDR1 is MNHEY and CDR2 is SMNVEV in the germline V gene (reference sequence). This CDR3 comprises 13 residues. As concerns this clonotype: Its target is not known.

The sequenced sample was blood. The chain is built from TRBV27 and TRBJ1-2; D is unresolved. This clonotype originated in a woman in her 30s in good health. CDR3 in DNA: TGTGCCAGCAGTTTATCTCGAGGAGTCGGCTACACCTTC. Its translation is CASSLSRGVGYTF.